The sequence of this T cell receptor beta chain was determined in a study of blood T cell repertoires in COVID-19. In the study overall: Material from acute and convalescent COVID-19 was sourced from the United States, Italy and Spain. PBMCs, B-cell-depleted T cells, or T cells provided the cDNA or gDNA that made up the material.

The table came from immunoSEQ multiplex PCR; TCRdb's copy has only in-frame clones and leaves some out. This sample has fewer than 30,000 clones; approximately 92% occur once, and the top ten carry 2.5% to 3.5%. This clone was counted a single time. The CDR3 runs to 12 residues. This receptor was identified in a human donor in a cohort sampled during active COVID-19. Sequencing was carried out using peripheral blood. The J gene is TRBJ1-1, the V gene TRBV21-1. TRBV21-1 has pseudogene status. CDR3 DNA: TGTGCCAGCAGCCACGGGGGGGAAGCAGCTTTCTTT. This gives the protein CASSHGGEAAFF.